A single sample gave rise to the 21 T cell receptor beta chains below, sequenced in a study of blood T cell repertoires in COVID-19. This table comes from immunoSEQ multiplex PCR, and its TCRdb copy is limited to in-frame clones, with some not included. This table has 250,000 to 350,000 clones, 88% appearing once. Material for sequencing was PBMCs or T cells enriched from blood (not recorded which). These receptors were obtained from a woman aged 30 to 39 who had recovered from COVID-19.

The chain employs TRBV7-9 and TRBJ1-6; 7 nucleotides match TRBD1. The CDR3 has 15 residues. CDR1 SEHNR and CDR2 FQNEAQ come from the germline V gene (reference sequence). V dropped 4 bases and J dropped 6; count of bases not matched to a gene: 6. DNA of the CDR3: TGTGCCAGCAGCTCCCGACAGGGTCCTAATTCACCCCTCCACTTT. This sequence encodes CASSSRQGPNSPLHF.

This clone was counted a single time. This chain joins TRBV6-5 and TRBJ2-1; the match to TRBD2 covers 12 bases. Germline CDR1 and CDR2: MNHEY and SVGAGI. The CDR3 is 15 residues long. The ends lost 6 bases at V and 6 bases at J; junction bases unmatched: 6. The CDR3 loop reads CASSFLAGGPNEQFF. CDR3 DNA: TGTGCCAGCAGCTTCCTAGCGGGAGGGCCCAATGAGCAGTTCTTC.

This chain uses TRBV24-1 with TRBJ2-2; D may be TRBD1 (6 bases). This CDR3 has 16 amino acids. The germline gives CDR1 KGHDR, CDR2 SFDVKD. With 8 bases removed from V and 5 bases from J, the gap between germline ends came to 20 bases. DNA for the CDR3: TGTGCCACCACCCCAGGTGGGGGCTCGGAAACCGGGGAGCTGTTTTTT. Protein: CATTPGGGSETGELFF.

The V call is TRBV11-2, the J call TRBJ2-3; TRBD1 might be the D (5 bases). This CDR3 has 17 amino acids. Trimming stripped 0 bases from V and 0 bases from J, with 13 bases between. The V gene's germline CDR1 is SGHAT and CDR2 FQNNGV. The CDR3 nucleotides are TGTGCCAGCAGCTTAGATGGCACAGGCTACAGCACAGATACGCAGTATTTT. Its protein is CASSLDGTGYSTDTQYF.

The chain combines TRBV5-1 with TRBJ2-6, with D possibly TRBD1 on 5 matching bases. Germline V gene sequence: CDR1 SGHRS, CDR2 YFSETQ. The germline V and J ends were trimmed by 0 bases and 0 bases, with 13 bases remaining between them. This CDR3 contains 18 residues. CDR3 nucleotides: TGCGCCAGCAGCTTGGTGGTGGGGCCTAGCTCTGGGGCCAACGTCCTGACTTTC. This sequence encodes CASSLVVGPSSGANVLTF.

The chain links TRBV28 to TRBJ1-1; D perhaps matches TRBD1 (5 bases). Trimming took 1 base from V and 6 from J, leaving 12 bases between them. Germline V gene lookup returns CDR1 MDHEN and CDR2 SYDVKM. The CDR3 extends over 14 amino acids. The CDR3 DNA reads TGTGCCAGCAGTTTATCAGGGAGGTTGCCTGAAGCTTTCTTT. Amino acid sequence: CASSLSGRLPEAFF. The full variable domain, with the rest looked up from reference TRBV28 and TRBJ1-1, is DVKVTQSSRYLVKRTGEKVFLECVQDMDHENMFWYRQDPGLGLRLIYFSYDVKMKEKGDIPEGYSVSREKKERFSLILESASTNQTSMYLCASSLSGRLPEAFFGQGTRLTVV.

The gene calls are TRBV6-6 and TRBJ2-1, with TRBD1 identical over 7 bases. This CDR3 comprises 16 residues. With V trimmed by 2 bases and J by 4 bases, 8 bases remained unmatched. Germline-derived CDR1 and CDR2 are MNHNY and SVGAGI (reference sequence). The CDR3 DNA reads TGTGCCAGCAGTTACGGGACAGACAGGTATTACAATGAGCAGTTCTTC. The encoded protein is CASSYGTDRYYNEQFF.

As for this clone: A much larger clone lies a single base off, so this may be a read error. Other DNA sequences from this sample encode an identical CDR3 as well. The chain employs TRBV7-2 and TRBJ1-6, with D possibly being TRBD1 (6 bases). Deletions cut 1 base from V and 2 bases from J, with 15 bases between. The CDR3 covers 18 residues. The germline V gene encodes CDR1 SGHTA and CDR2 FQGNSA. CDR3 sequence reads: CASSLGSTGTAYNSPLHF. In DNA form, the CDR3 reads TGTGCCAGCAGCTTAGGCTCGACAGGAACCGCCTATAATTCACCCCTCCACTTT.

CDR3: CASSPRTGGWNEQFF. The CDR3 bases are TGTGCCAGCAGCCCACGGACAGGGGGCTGGAATGAGCAGTTCTTC. This sequence joins TRBV7-8 and TRBJ2-1, with 11 nucleotides matching TRBD1. The germline CDR1 and CDR2 sequences are SGHVS and FQNEAQ. Trimming cost V 5 bases and J 7 bases; bases outside gene matches: 7. The CDR3 covers 15 residues.

The chain combines TRBV27 with TRBJ2-7; TRBD1 agrees at 9 bases. This CDR3 comprises 16 residues. CDR1 and CDR2 (germline): MNHEY, SMNVEV (reference sequence). V lost 10 bases and J lost 1; bases outside the gene matches: 14. CDR3 protein: CATSWGRGTGSYEQYF. The CDR3 nucleotides are TGTGCCACCTCGTGGGGCCGCGGGACAGGGTCCTACGAGCAGTACTTC.

V is TRBV7-2 and J is TRBJ2-2, with TRBD2 matching 11 bases. In germline, CDR1 is SGHTA, CDR2 FQGNSA. This CDR3 is built from 15 residues. J lost 7 bases, V lost 1 base, and 2 bases had no gene match. DNA of the CDR3: TGTGCCAGCAGCTTAGAGACTAGCGGGATCGGGGAGCTGTTTTTT. Amino acids: CASSLETSGIGELFF.

This sequence joins TRBV2 and TRBJ1-1; TRBD1 is a possible D gene (6 bases). In germline, CDR1 is SNHLY, CDR2 FYNNEI. The germline V and J ends were trimmed by 4 bases and 2 bases, with 14 bases remaining between them. This CDR3 has 15 amino acids. CDR3 DNA sequence: TGTGCCAGCAGTGTTGGACAGCGTTCAAACACTGAAGCTTTCTTT. Residues: CASSVGQRSNTEAFF.

CDR3 residues: CASSLLRDEQFF. CDR3 nucleotide sequence: TGTGCCAGCAGCCTCCTTCGAGATGAGCAGTTCTTC. The chain employs TRBV6-2 or TRBV6-3 and TRBJ2-1; D is ambiguous. The CDR3 length is 12 residues. CDR1 is MNHEY, CDR2 SVGEGT, per germline. The V end was cut by 6 bases, the J end by 8 bases, with 11 bases between.

The rearrangement joins TRBV28 to TRBJ1-5; a weak D match, TRBD1 (6 bases). The V gene lost 6 bases and the J gene lost 5 bases, with 26 bases spanning the gap. CDR3 length: 18 residues. The V gene's germline CDR1 is MDHEN and CDR2 SYDVKM. This CDR3 is CASSRSWGRSAPDQPQHF. Here the CDR3 DNA reads TGTGCCAGCAGCCGCTCGTGGGGGCGCTCGGCCCCCGATCAGCCCCAGCATTTT.

This clone appeared once. This CDR3 reads CAWRAYGSTDTQYF. For the CDR3, the DNA is TGTGCCTGGAGAGCCTACGGGAGCACAGATACGCAGTATTTT. The rearrangement links TRBV30 to TRBJ2-3; D remains unclear. V gave up 3 bases and J gave up 0 bases, with 10 bases separating them. The CDR3 runs to 14 residues. Germline CDR1 is GTSNPN and CDR2 is SVGIG (reference sequence).

This clone appeared a single time. The CDR3 protein is CASSLNEAGQGLRNEQFF. CDR3 in DNA: TGTGCCAGCAGTTTAAACGAAGCGGGACAGGGGTTGAGAAATGAGCAGTTCTTC. The chain has TRBV27 and TRBJ2-1, with TRBD1 matching over 10 bases. This CDR3 is 18 amino acids long. Trimming took 2 bases from V and 7 from J; bases not matched to a gene: 14. CDR1 is MNHEY and CDR2 is SMNVEV in the germline V gene (reference sequence).

The genes are TRBV5-1 and TRBJ2-1; 14 bases are shared with TRBD2. Per the germline V gene, CDR1 is SGHRS and CDR2 is YFSETQ. After removal of 4 bases from V and 2 bases from J, the junction contained 5 bases not matched to a gene. The CDR3 runs 17 residues. CDR3 loop: CASSIEGLAGAYNEQFF. CDR3 nucleotide sequence: TGCGCCAGCAGCATAGAGGGACTAGCGGGAGCCTACAATGAGCAGTTCTTC.

This clone has just one count. J is TRBJ1-3 and V is TRBV19, with 7 bases lining up with TRBD1. V lost 3 bases to trimming and J lost 0 bases; unmatched junction nucleotides: 5. The CDR3 sequence is 16 residues long. Germline V CDR1 and CDR2: LNHDA, SQIVND (reference sequence). The CDR3 DNA sequence: TGTGCCAGTAGTATGGGGACAGCCTCCTCTGGAAACACCATATATTTT. Residues: CASSMGTASSGNTIYF. The full variable domain, completed using reference TRBV19 and TRBJ1-3, is DGGITQSPKYLFRKEGQNVTLSCEQNLNHDAMYWYRQDPGQGLRLIYYSQIVNDFQKGDIAEGYSVSREKKESFPLTVTSAQKNPTAFYLCASSMGTASSGNTIYFGEGSWLTVV.

The J gene is TRBJ2-5, the V gene TRBV5-8, with D uncertain. The CDR3 sequence is 14 residues long. The ends were cut back, 1 base at V and 0 bases at J, with 7 bases in the middle. Germline lookup yields CDR1 SGHTS and CDR2 YDEGEE. The CDR3 region is CASSLTTYQETQYF. CDR3 nucleotide sequence: TGTGCCAGCAGCTTGACTACCTACCAAGAGACCCAGTACTTC.

The chain links TRBV27 to TRBJ2-5; D uncertain. The V end lost 5 bases, the J end lost 0 bases, and 10 bases lay between the germline ends. This CDR3 has 14 amino acids. The germline V gene has CDR1 MNHEY and CDR2 SMNVEV (reference sequence). The CDR3: CASSLLGYQETQYF. CDR3 nucleotides: TGTGCCAGCAGTCTCCTCGGGTACCAAGAGACCCAGTACTTC.

J is TRBJ1-2 and V is TRBV30; 7 positions agree with TRBD1. The trim removed 5 bases at V and 1 base at J, leaving 4 bases unmatched. This CDR3 region has 13 residues. Germline V gene data show CDR1 as GTSNPN and CDR2 as SVGIG (reference sequence). The CDR3: CAWVRQGNYGYTF. The CDR3 DNA is TGTGCCTGGGTTAGACAGGGTAACTATGGCTACACCTTC.